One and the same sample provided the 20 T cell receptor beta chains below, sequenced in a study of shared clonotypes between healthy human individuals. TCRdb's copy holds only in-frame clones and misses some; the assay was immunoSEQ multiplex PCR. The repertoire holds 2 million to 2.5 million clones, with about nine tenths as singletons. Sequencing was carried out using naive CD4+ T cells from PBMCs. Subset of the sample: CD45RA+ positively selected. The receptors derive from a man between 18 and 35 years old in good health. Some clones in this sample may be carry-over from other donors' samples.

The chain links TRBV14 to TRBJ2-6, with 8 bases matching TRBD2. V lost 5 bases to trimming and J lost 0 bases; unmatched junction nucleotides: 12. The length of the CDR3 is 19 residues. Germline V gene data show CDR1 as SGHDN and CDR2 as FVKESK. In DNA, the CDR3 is TGTGCCAGCAGCGACACCTATGCGGGAGGCGGCTCTGGGGCCAACGTCCTGACTTTC. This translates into CASSDTYAGGGSGANVLTF. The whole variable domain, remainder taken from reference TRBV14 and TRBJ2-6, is EAGVTQFPSHSVIEKGQTVTLRCDPISGHDNLYWYRRVMGKEIKFLLHFVKESKQDESGMPNNRFLAERTGGTYSTLKVQPAELEDSGVYFCASSDTYAGGGSGANVLTFGAGSRLTVL.

The CDR3 nucleotides read TGTGCCAGCAGCCGGATAGGGACAGGGTGGTCAGATACGCAGTATTTT. It translates to CASSRIGTGWSDTQYF. The chain employs TRBV14 and TRBJ2-3; TRBD1 matches at 9 bases. V trimming: 4 bases; J trimming: 4 bases; junction bases outside the gene matches: 9. Germline-derived CDR1 and CDR2 are SGHDN and FVKESK. CDR3 length equals 16 residues.

CDR3 sequence reads: CASSDGLAGTDTQYF. DNA for the CDR3: TGTGCCAGCAGCGACGGACTAGCGGGCACAGATACGCAGTATTTT. The chain employs TRBV7-8 and TRBJ2-3; 10 bases are shared with TRBD2. Germline CDR1 reads SGHVS; CDR2 reads FQNEAQ. The CDR3 has 15 amino acids. V shed 5 bases and J 1 base; nucleotides not matched to a gene: 3.

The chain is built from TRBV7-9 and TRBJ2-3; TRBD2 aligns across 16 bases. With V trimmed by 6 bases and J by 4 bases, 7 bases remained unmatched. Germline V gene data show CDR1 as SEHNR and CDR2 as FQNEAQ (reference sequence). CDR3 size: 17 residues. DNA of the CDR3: TGTGCCAGCAGGCATCCCGGGACTAGCGGGAGGGCAGATACGCAGTATTTT. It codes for CASRHPGTSGRADTQYF.

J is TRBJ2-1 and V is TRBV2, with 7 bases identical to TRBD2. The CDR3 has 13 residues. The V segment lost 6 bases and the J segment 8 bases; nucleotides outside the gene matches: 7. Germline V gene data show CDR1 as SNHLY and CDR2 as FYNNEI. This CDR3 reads CASRGLVLYEQFF. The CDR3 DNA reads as TGTGCCAGCAGAGGACTAGTCTTGTATGAGCAGTTCTTC.

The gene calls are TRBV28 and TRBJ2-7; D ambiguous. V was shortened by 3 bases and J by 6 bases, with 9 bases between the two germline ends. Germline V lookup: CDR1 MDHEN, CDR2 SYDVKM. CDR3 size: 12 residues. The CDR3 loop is CASSLPLGEQYF. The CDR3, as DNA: TGTGCCAGCAGTTTGCCCTTGGGCGAGCAGTACTTC.

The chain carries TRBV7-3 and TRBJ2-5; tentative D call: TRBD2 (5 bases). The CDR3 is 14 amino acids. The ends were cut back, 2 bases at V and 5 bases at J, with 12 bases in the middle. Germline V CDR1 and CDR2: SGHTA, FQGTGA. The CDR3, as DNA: TGTGCCAGCAGCTTAGAGGGAAGGATCGAGACCCAGTACTTC. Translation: CASSLEGRIETQYF.

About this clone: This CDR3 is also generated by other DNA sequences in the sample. The CDR3 region has the DNA TGCGCCAGCAGCAGTGGGGGCACCCCTTATGGCTACACCTTC. It specifies CASSSGGTPYGYTF. The J gene is TRBJ1-2, the V gene TRBV5-1; a possible D gene is TRBD1 (6 bases). Germline V CDR1 and CDR2: SGHRS, YFSETQ. The CDR3 runs 14 residues. V gave up 4 bases and J gave up 5 bases, with 15 bases separating them.

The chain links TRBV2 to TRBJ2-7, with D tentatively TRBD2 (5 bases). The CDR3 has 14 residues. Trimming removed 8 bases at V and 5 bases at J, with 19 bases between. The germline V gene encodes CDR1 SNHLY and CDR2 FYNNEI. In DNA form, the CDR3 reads TGTGCCAGCCATTATAGCGAGTCGAGGAACGAGCAGTACTTC. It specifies CASHYSESRNEQYF.

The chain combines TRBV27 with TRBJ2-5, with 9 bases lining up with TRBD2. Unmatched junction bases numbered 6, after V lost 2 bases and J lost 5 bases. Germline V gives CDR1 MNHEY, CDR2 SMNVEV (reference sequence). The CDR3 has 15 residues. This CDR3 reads CASSLAGGPRETQYF. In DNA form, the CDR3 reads TGTGCCAGCAGTTTAGCGGGAGGGCCCCGGGAGACCCAGTACTTC.

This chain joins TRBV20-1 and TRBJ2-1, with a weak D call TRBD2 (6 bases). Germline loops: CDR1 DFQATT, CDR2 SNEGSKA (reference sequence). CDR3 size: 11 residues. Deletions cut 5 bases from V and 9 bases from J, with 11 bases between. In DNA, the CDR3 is TGCAGTGCTGGACTCGGGAGTGAGCAGTTCTTC. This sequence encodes CSAGLGSEQFF.

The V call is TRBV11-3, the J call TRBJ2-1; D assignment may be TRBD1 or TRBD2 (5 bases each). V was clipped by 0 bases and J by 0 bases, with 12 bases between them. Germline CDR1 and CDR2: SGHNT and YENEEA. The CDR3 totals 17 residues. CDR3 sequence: CASSLDGSGTSYNEQFF. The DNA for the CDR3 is TGTGCCAGCAGCTTAGATGGGAGTGGGACCTCCTACAATGAGCAGTTCTTC.

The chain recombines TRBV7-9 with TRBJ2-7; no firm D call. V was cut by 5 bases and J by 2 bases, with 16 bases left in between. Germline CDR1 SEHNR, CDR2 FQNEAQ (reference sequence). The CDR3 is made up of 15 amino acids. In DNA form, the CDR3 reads TGTGCCAGCAGCCCGCGACACCGCGAGCCCTACGAGCAGTACTTC. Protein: CASSPRHREPYEQYF.

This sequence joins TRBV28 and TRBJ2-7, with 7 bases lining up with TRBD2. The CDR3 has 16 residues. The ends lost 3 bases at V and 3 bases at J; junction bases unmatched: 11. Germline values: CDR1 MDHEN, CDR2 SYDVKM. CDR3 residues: CASSFPASGIHYEQYF. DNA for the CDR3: TGTGCCAGCAGTTTTCCGGCTAGCGGTATCCACTACGAGCAGTACTTC.

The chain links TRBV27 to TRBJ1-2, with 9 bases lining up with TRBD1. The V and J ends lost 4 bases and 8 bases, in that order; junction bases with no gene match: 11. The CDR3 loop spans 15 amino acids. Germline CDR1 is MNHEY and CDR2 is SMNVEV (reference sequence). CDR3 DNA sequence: TGTGCCAGCAGTTCAGACAGGGGGGAGACGTTGGGCTACACCTTC. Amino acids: CASSSDRGETLGYTF.

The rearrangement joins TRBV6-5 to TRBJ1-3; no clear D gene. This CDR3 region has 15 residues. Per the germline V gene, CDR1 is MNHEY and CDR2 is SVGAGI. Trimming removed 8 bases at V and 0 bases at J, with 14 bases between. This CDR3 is CASSSPQSSGNTIYF. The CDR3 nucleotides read TGTGCCAGCTCCTCTCCCCAGAGCTCTGGAAACACCATATATTTT.

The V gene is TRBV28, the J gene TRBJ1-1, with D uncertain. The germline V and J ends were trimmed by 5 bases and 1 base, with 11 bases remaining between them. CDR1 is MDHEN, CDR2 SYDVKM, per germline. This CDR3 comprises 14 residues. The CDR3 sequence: CASSPTHRNTEAFF. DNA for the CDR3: TGTGCCAGCAGTCCCACTCACAGGAACACTGAAGCTTTCTTT.

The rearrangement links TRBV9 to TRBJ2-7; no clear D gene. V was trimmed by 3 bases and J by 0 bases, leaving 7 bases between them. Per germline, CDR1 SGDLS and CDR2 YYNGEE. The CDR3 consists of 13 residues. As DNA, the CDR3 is TGTGCCAGCAGCGCCATCGGCTCCTACGAGCAGTACTTC. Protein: CASSAIGSYEQYF.

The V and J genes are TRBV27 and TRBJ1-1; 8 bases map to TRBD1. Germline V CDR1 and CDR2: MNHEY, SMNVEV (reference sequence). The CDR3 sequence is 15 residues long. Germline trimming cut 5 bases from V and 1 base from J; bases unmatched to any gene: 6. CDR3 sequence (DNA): TGTGCCAGCAGTATCAGGGGGCTCGGGAACACTGAAGCTTTCTTT. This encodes CASSIRGLGNTEAFF.

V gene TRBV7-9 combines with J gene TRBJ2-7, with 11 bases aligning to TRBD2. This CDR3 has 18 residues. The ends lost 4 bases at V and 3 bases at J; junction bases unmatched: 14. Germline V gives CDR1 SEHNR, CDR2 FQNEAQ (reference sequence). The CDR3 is CASSSGLGLAGPLYEQYF. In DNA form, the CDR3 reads TGTGCCAGCAGCTCTGGGCTAGGACTAGCGGGCCCCCTCTACGAGCAGTACTTC.